Below, 32 T cell receptor beta chains from the same sample are listed, as sequenced in a study of T-cell memory formation after mild COVID-19. TCRdb itself ran the 5' RACE reads through MiXCR, one entry per CDR3 protein. The sample lists roughly 450,000 distinct CDR3 sequences; 15% to 20% were seen once. The sequenced sample was PBMCs or a T cell subset sorted from them (not recorded which). These receptors all come from an adult woman who had mild COVID-19 (a few samples of this study predate the infection). Cell type and time point are not known.

The table lists this clonotype with a few counts. The genes are TRBV7-2 and TRBJ1-1, with no clear D. This CDR3 has 15 amino acids. V lost 1 base and J 7 bases, leaving 16 bases between the germline ends. Germline CDR1 reads SGHTA; CDR2 reads FQGNSA. CDR3: CASSLGGVVGNEAFF. The DNA for the CDR3 is TGTGCCAGCAGCTTAGGTGGGGTTGTAGGGAATGAAGCTTTCTTT.

This clonotype was recorded many times. This chain connects TRBV12-3 or TRBV12-4 to TRBJ1-1, with a possible D match to TRBD1 (5 bases). V lost 5 bases to trimming and J lost 5 bases, with 12 bases between them. The CDR3 has 13 residues. The CDR3 nucleotides read TGTGCCAGCAGTCCCGGTGGGGGGACTGAAGCTTTCTTT. Residues: CASSPGGGTEAFF.

The genes are TRBV6-1 and TRBJ1-1, with D hard to call. Germline-derived CDR1 and CDR2 are MNHNS and SASEGT. Trimming pared 1 base from V and 4 bases from J, leaving 7 bases between. This CDR3 contains 13 residues. In DNA, the CDR3 is TGTGCCAGCAGTGAAGTGGGTACCACTGAAGCTTTCTTT. This encodes CASSEVGTTEAFF.

In this sample, this clonotype turned up many times. An end of the junction does not agree with germline; a read error may underlie this. The chain combines TRBV12-3 or TRBV12-4 with TRBJ1-1; D ambiguous. The CDR3 contains 11 residues. The CDR3 nucleotides read TGCGCCAGCACTCTGAACACTGAAGCTTTCTTT. Translating gives CASTLNTEAFF.

The V call is TRBV6-6, the J call TRBJ1-1, with unresolved D. The germline CDR1 and CDR2 sequences are MNHNY and SVGAGI (reference sequence). The CDR3 consists of 13 residues. V dropped 3 bases and J dropped 8 bases, with 13 bases sitting between them. Written as DNA, the CDR3 is TGTGCCAGCAGTTATCCCGCACAGTCCGAAGCTTTCTTT. It is translated as CASSYPAQSEAFF.

V gene TRBV9 combines with J gene TRBJ2-1, with 9 bases that match TRBD1. This CDR3 contains 12 residues. Germline V lookup: CDR1 SGDLS, CDR2 YYNGEE. V trimming: 3 bases; J trimming: 13 bases; junction bases outside the gene matches: 5. The CDR3 nucleotides are TGTGCCAGCAGCGCAGGACAGGGGTTCCAGTTCTTC. Its protein product is CASSAGQGFQFF.

The chain has TRBV6-5 and TRBJ1-5; 9 bases map to TRBD1. J gave up 1 base and V 6 bases, and 4 bases lay outside the gene matches. The CDR3 has 15 amino acids. In germline, CDR1 is MNHEY, CDR2 SVGAGI. The CDR3 loop is CASRPDRGSNQPQHF. In DNA form, the CDR3 reads TGTGCCAGCAGACCGGACAGGGGAAGCAATCAGCCCCAGCATTTT.

Only a few counts were recorded for this clonotype. The chain uses TRBV6-5 and TRBJ2-7; D is possibly TRBD1 or TRBD2 (5 bases each). The germline V gene has CDR1 MNHEY and CDR2 SVGAGI. V gave up 9 bases and J gave up 5 bases, with 20 bases separating them. CDR3 length equals 14 residues. The CDR3 spells CASRPPGPTDEQYF. In DNA, the CDR3 is TGTGCCAGTCGACCTCCGGGACCGACGGACGAGCAGTACTTC.

The gene calls are TRBV7-9 and TRBJ2-7, with D perhaps being TRBD1 or TRBD2 (5 bases each). The V and J ends lost 4 bases and 2 bases respectively, with 18 bases between them. CDR3 length equals 16 residues. CDR1 and CDR2 from the germline V gene are SEHNR and FQNEAQ (reference sequence). CDR3 region: CASSYFLGDKAYEQYF. The CDR3, as DNA: TGTGCCAGCAGCTACTTCCTGGGGGATAAGGCCTACGAGCAGTACTTC.

This clonotype has a count of ten or more. The chain carries TRBV5-4 and TRBJ2-3; 8 nucleotides match TRBD2. Germline assignment: CDR1 SGHNT and CDR2 YYREEE (reference sequence). J gave up 3 bases and V 1 base, and 7 bases lay outside the gene matches. This CDR3 has 16 amino acids. DNA of the CDR3: TGTGCCAGCAGCTTGCAGCGGGAGAGGGGGACAGATACGCAGTATTTT. As protein: CASSLQRERGTDTQYF.

This clonotype was seen more than once but under ten times. The chain recombines TRBV5-5 with TRBJ1-1; D is perhaps TRBD1 (5 bases). This CDR3 contains 13 residues. The germline CDR1 and CDR2 sequences are SGHKS and YYEKEE (reference sequence). Trimming pared 5 bases from V and 7 bases from J, leaving 15 bases between. Here the CDR3 reads CASSWGTLFEAFF. CDR3 coding DNA: TGTGCCAGCAGTTGGGGCACGCTATTTGAAGCTTTCTTT.

V gene TRBV5-4 combines with J gene TRBJ2-2, with a weak D call TRBD2 (6 bases). Germline CDR1 and CDR2: SGHNT and YYREEE (reference sequence). CDR3 length: 15 residues. With 4 bases removed from V and 4 bases from J, the gap between germline ends came to 14 bases. The CDR3 bases are TGTGCCAGCAGCCCCCGACTAGTGGCCACCGGGGAGCTGTTTTTT. It is translated as CASSPRLVATGELFF.

This clonotype was seen more than once but under ten times. The V and J genes are TRBV6-6 and TRBJ2-4; D uncertain. The CDR3 has 10 amino acids. CDR1 MNHNY and CDR2 SVGAGI come from the germline V gene (reference sequence). V dropped 6 bases and J dropped 5 bases, with 2 bases sitting between them. The DNA for the CDR3 is TGTGCCAGCAGCCAAAACATTCAGTACTTC. Its protein is CASSQNIQYF.

The V call is TRBV7-2, the J call TRBJ2-6; either TRBD1 or TRBD2 may supply D (6 bases each). The germline gives CDR1 SGHTA, CDR2 FQGNSA. With 5 bases removed from V and 4 bases from J, the gap between germline ends came to 12 bases. CDR3 length equals 15 residues. The CDR3, as DNA: TGTGCCAGCAGCGGAGGGGGAACCGGGGCCAACGTCCTGACTTTC. Translating it yields CASSGGGTGANVLTF.

This clonotype was recorded a few times. The J gene is TRBJ2-1, the V gene TRBV7-9, with 10 positions matching TRBD2. The trim removed 6 bases at V and 6 bases at J, leaving 5 bases unmatched. The CDR3 spans 14 residues. CDR1 and CDR2 (germline): SEHNR, FQNEAQ (reference sequence). CDR3 sequence reads: CASRASGSPNEQFF. The CDR3 DNA follows: TGTGCCAGCAGAGCTAGCGGGAGCCCCAATGAGCAGTTCTTC.

This clonotype has a count of ten or more. V usage is TRBV5-1 and J usage is TRBJ1-5; 8 positions agree with TRBD1. The CDR3 runs 16 residues. Per germline, CDR1 SGHRS and CDR2 YFSETQ. J lost 2 bases, V lost 4 bases, and 8 bases had no gene match. The DNA for the CDR3 is TGCGCCAGCAGCCTAGGGACAGGTGGAGGCAATCAGCCCCAGCATTTT. It encodes CASSLGTGGGNQPQHF.

This clonotype came up a few times. V is TRBV20-1 and J is TRBJ2-4, with D tentatively TRBD2 (6 bases). The ends were cut back, 4 bases at V and 1 base at J, with 14 bases in the middle. The CDR3 has 15 amino acids. Germline V gene lookup returns CDR1 DFQATT and CDR2 SNEGSKA (reference sequence). Here the CDR3 DNA reads TGCAGTGCTACCCGGAGGAGGGAGGCCAAAAACATTCAGTACTTC. Translating it yields CSATRRREAKNIQYF.

This clonotype was observed a handful of times. The V gene is TRBV2, the J gene TRBJ2-2; 8 bases are shared with TRBD2. Trimming removed 7 bases from V and 6 bases from J; junction bases left unmatched: 7. This CDR3 is built from 14 residues. CDR1 is SNHLY, CDR2 FYNNEI, per germline. CDR3 in amino acids: CASTGTRGAGELFF. Here the CDR3 DNA reads TGTGCCAGCACGGGGACTAGGGGCGCCGGGGAGCTGTTTTTT.

The DNA for the CDR3 is TGCGCCAGCAGCCAGGAGGTAGTTCCCTACGAGCAGTACTTC. This translates into CASSQEVVPYEQYF. The rearrangement links TRBV4-1 to TRBJ2-7, with D tentatively TRBD2 (5 bases). The V end was cut by 3 bases, the J end by 2 bases, with 11 bases between. The length of the CDR3 is 14 residues. Looked up from germline, CDR1 is MGHRA and CDR2 is YSYEKL.

The rearrangement joins TRBV6-2 or TRBV6-3 to TRBJ2-1, with D maybe TRBD2 (5 bases). V was clipped by 6 bases and J by 4 bases, with 10 bases between them. The CDR3 loop spans 13 amino acids. Looked up from germline, CDR1 is MNHEY and CDR2 is SVGEGT. CDR3 sequence: CASRDEGYNEQFF. The DNA for the CDR3 is TGTGCCAGCAGGGATGAGGGATACAATGAGCAGTTCTTC.

This rearrangement joins TRBV27 to TRBJ1-5; no definite D call. The CDR3 spans 13 residues. Trimming took off 4 bases at V and 4 bases at J, with 8 bases between the two ends. Germline V lookup: CDR1 MNHEY, CDR2 SMNVEV (reference sequence). This chain's CDR3 is CASSYAANQPQHF. CDR3 DNA: TGTGCCAGCAGTTATGCAGCGAATCAGCCCCAGCATTTT.

This clonotype came up a few times. The CDR3 region is CASSFSAGSVYGGYTF. The CDR3 nucleotides read TGCGCCAGCAGCTTCTCGGCAGGGTCGGTTTATGGTGGCTACACCTTC. The rearrangement joins TRBV5-1 to TRBJ1-2, with D maybe TRBD1 (5 bases). V lost 2 bases to trimming and J lost 7 bases, with 21 bases between them. Germline V gene data show CDR1 as SGHRS and CDR2 as YFSETQ. The CDR3 length is 16 residues.

This clonotype was picked up a small number of times. The chain combines TRBV4-1 with TRBJ2-4; TRBD1 agrees at 7 bases. The CDR3 contains 18 residues. From germline, CDR1 is MGHRA and CDR2 YSYEKL. J was trimmed by 4 bases and V by 5 bases; bases with no gene match: 17. The CDR3 bases are TGCGCCAGCAGCGCTAGTGGAATGAAGACAGGGCGGAAAAACATTCAGTACTTC. It is translated as CASSASGMKTGRKNIQYF.

The sample holds a few counts of this clonotype. V usage is TRBV2 and J usage is TRBJ1-1; perhaps TRBD1 as D (5 bases). Trimming left V 3 bases short and J 3 bases short, with 11 bases between. CDR1 and CDR2 from the germline V gene are SNHLY and FYNNEI. There are 14 residues in the CDR3. The CDR3: CASSDQGMYTEAFF. The CDR3, as DNA: TGTGCCAGCAGTGACCAGGGAATGTACACTGAAGCTTTCTTT.

The V gene is TRBV15, the J gene TRBJ2-3, with D possibly TRBD1 on 7 matching bases. The germline V gene encodes CDR1 LNHNV and CDR2 YYDKDF (reference sequence). Trimming pared 0 bases from V and 1 base from J, leaving 11 bases between. The CDR3 covers 16 residues. The chain's CDR3 is CATSRDLRGGTDTQYF. In DNA form, the CDR3 reads TGTGCCACCAGCAGAGATCTCAGGGGGGGCACAGATACGCAGTATTTT. Complete variable domain (other parts from reference TRBV15 and TRBJ2-3): DAMVIQNPRYQVTQFGKPVTLSCSQTLNHNVMYWYQQKSSQAPKLLFHYYDKDFNNEADTPDNFQSRRPNTSFCFLDIRSPGLGDTAMYLCATSRDLRGGTDTQYFGPGTRLTVL.

This clonotype was seen repeatedly, ten times or more. This chain uses TRBV5-6 with TRBJ2-3; 14 bases are a match to TRBD2. The CDR3 extends over 16 amino acids. CDR1 and CDR2 from the germline V gene are SGHDT and YYEEEE. The trim removed 2 bases at V and 4 bases at J, leaving 3 bases unmatched. The CDR3 nucleotides are TGTGCCAGCAGCTTTGGACTAGCGGGAGGAGCAGATACGCAGTATTTT. Residues: CASSFGLAGGADTQYF.

This clonotype appeared a few times. V usage is TRBV20-1 and J usage is TRBJ2-1, with 7 bases identical to TRBD2. The CDR3 has 13 amino acids. With 3 bases clipped from V and 8 bases from J, the junction kept 7 bases outside the gene matches. Germline V gene lookup returns CDR1 DFQATT and CDR2 SNEGSKA (reference sequence). CDR3 sequence (DNA): TGCAGTGCTAGGAGAGCGGGGAGGGATGAGCAGTTCTTC. It yields the protein CSARRAGRDEQFF.

This chain uses TRBV12-3 or TRBV12-4 with TRBJ1-2; D not resolved. This CDR3 is 14 amino acids long. V dropped 3 bases and J dropped 4 bases, with 12 bases sitting between them. The DNA for the CDR3 is TGTGCCAGCAGTTTTATGGCAGCACCCTATGGCTACACCTTC. Amino acid sequence: CASSFMAAPYGYTF.

V and J are TRBV20-1 and TRBJ1-3, with 10 bases aligning to TRBD1. Germline-derived CDR1 and CDR2 are DFQATT and SNEGSKA (reference sequence). With V trimmed by 2 bases and J by 8 bases, 6 bases remained unmatched. The CDR3 is 14 amino acids. DNA of the CDR3: TGCAGTGCTAGAAGGGCCGGACAGGGGGACACCATATATTTT. Amino acids: CSARRAGQGDTIYF.

This clonotype was detected a few times. The chain uses TRBV12-3 or TRBV12-4 and TRBJ2-1; D gene unclear. The CDR3 contains 16 residues. V gave up 2 bases and J gave up 0 bases, with 11 bases separating them. The DNA of the CDR3 is TGTGCCAGCAGTTTACGCGGCGGCAGCTCCTACAATGAGCAGTTCTTC. It yields the protein CASSLRGGSSYNEQFF.

The table lists this clonotype with a few counts. This rearrangement joins TRBV3-1 to TRBJ2-1, with TRBD2 matching over 7 bases. The junction had 12 bases not matched to a gene; V was cut back by 4 bases and J by 6 bases. CDR1 is LGHDT and CDR2 is YNNKEL in the germline V gene (reference sequence). This CDR3 is 16 amino acids long. The CDR3 DNA reads as TGTGCCAGCAGCCCTGAGTCAATAGCGGGCCGCAATGAGCAGTTCTTC. Translated: CASSPESIAGRNEQFF.

This rearrangement joins TRBV20-1 to TRBJ2-7, with 13 bases fitting TRBD2. Per the germline V gene, CDR1 is DFQATT and CDR2 is SNEGSKA (reference sequence). Unmatched junction bases numbered 12, after V lost 1 base and J lost 0 bases. This CDR3 is 19 amino acids long. Here the CDR3 reads CSARGGLGLAGTSSYEQYF. For the CDR3, the DNA is TGCAGTGCTAGAGGGGGGTTGGGACTAGCGGGAACTTCCTCCTACGAGCAGTACTTC.